Given below is one T cell receptor (beta chain) in context. The data belong to a study of T cell changes during pregnancy in multiple sclerosis. TCRdb keeps only in-frame clones here, not all; method: immunoSEQ multiplex PCR. The sample records tens of thousands of clones, approximately 92% being singletons. The CDR3 length is 15 residues. V was pared by 6 bases and J by 7 bases, with 9 bases of the junction left unmatched. Germline V CDR1 and CDR2: SGHTA, FQGTGA. The sequenced sample was peripheral blood, obtained before pregnancy. The chain couples TRBV7-3 to TRBJ1-2, with 12 bases lining up with TRBD1. The clonotype was recovered from a female donor with multiple sclerosis, enrolled in a pregnancy study. CDR3 in amino acids: CASSQAGTGGFGYTF. CDR3 DNA: TGTGCCAGCAGTCAAGCGGGGACAGGGGGCTTTGGCTACACCTTC.